A single TCR beta chain is shown here with its context. The source of the sample is a study of T cell changes during pregnancy in multiple sclerosis. The table came from immunoSEQ multiplex PCR; TCRdb's copy has only in-frame clones and leaves some out. The repertoire holds under 85,000 clones, with more than 75% as singletons. The receptor's source is a female donor in good health, enrolled as a control in a pregnancy study. The sample here was peripheral blood, taken in the third trimester of pregnancy.

The CDR3 region is CASSLDNRHGNTIYF. For the CDR3, the DNA is TGTGCCAGCAGCTTAGACAACAGGCATGGAAACACCATATATTTT. The chain carries TRBV7-2 and TRBJ1-3; possible D gene TRBD1, 5 bases. CDR1 is SGHTA, CDR2 FQGNSA, per germline. This CDR3 comprises 15 residues. Between the trimmed V and J ends, which lost 1 base and 3 bases, there was a span of 10 bases.